The 21 T cell receptor beta chains below come from one sample, sequenced in a study of tumor and adjacent non-tumor tissue in lung cancer. The template was RNA from unsorted bulk tissue. A modified ARM-PCR protocol with three rounds of nested PCR amplified TCRbeta. TCRdb itself ran the multiplex PCR reads through MiXCR, one entry per CDR3 protein. The table includes some 120,000 distinct CDR3 sequences, 66% detected once. The sample taken for sequencing was lung tumor tissue. The receptors derive from a man aged 30 to 45 with non-small cell lung cancer.

Comment on this clonotype: A read error may produce the germline difference seen at one junction end. The J gene is TRBJ2-7, the V gene TRBV29-1; TRBD1 might be the D (6 bases). The germline CDR1 and CDR2 sequences are SQVTM and ANQGSEA. CDR3 length: 13 amino acids. DNA of the CDR3: TGCATCGTCCGTAGGGAACAGGGCTACGAGCAGTGCTTC. Amino acids: CIVRREQGYEQCF.

CDR3 nucleotides: TGCGCCAGCAGCTTACAACCGGGACTAGGGGGGGACTACAATGAGCAGTTCTTC. Encoded protein: CASSLQPGLGGDYNEQFF. J is TRBJ2-1 and V is TRBV5-1; TRBD2 matches at 8 bases. The CDR3 length is 18 residues. Germline V gene sequence: CDR1 SGHRS, CDR2 YFSETQ. V lost 2 bases to trimming and J lost 3 bases; unmatched junction nucleotides: 13.

As regards this clonotype: A much larger clone sits a single nucleotide away, making a read error possible. This sequence joins TRBV6-6 and TRBJ1-2; 7 bases align to TRBD1. CDR3 length equals 14 residues. The germline V gene encodes CDR1 MNHNY and CDR2 SVGAGI (reference sequence). CDR3: CASSYVGQDYGYIF. The CDR3 region has the DNA TGTGCCAGCAGTTACGTCGGACAGGACTATGGCTACATCTTC.

To note about this clonotype: A single base separates this from a much larger clone, so it may be a read error. CDR3 sequence (DNA): TGCAGCGTTGCAGAGCCAAGCTCTGGAAACACCATATATTTT. Translated: CSVAEPSSGNTIYF. This rearrangement joins TRBV29-1 to TRBJ1-3, with D unresolved. Trimming removed 4 bases from V and 0 bases from J, with 10 bases in between. Germline V gene sequence: CDR1 SQVTM, CDR2 ANQGSEA. This CDR3 region has 14 residues.

This clonotype was picked up many times. This sequence joins TRBV4-1 and TRBJ2-7; TRBD2 matches 11 bases. The junction had 14 bases not matched to a gene; V was cut back by 1 base and J by 3 bases. The germline CDR1 and CDR2 sequences are MGHRA and YSYEKL. The CDR3 is 19 amino acids. CDR3 in DNA: TGCGCCAGCAGCCAAGTTTGGCCTGGCGGGACTAGCGGTTACTACGAGCAGTACTTC. Protein product: CASSQVWPGGTSGYYEQYF.

A word on this clonotype: With a much larger clone just one base away, this may be a read error. CDR3 protein: CASSQSTSPLHF. The CDR3 region has the DNA TGCGCCAGCAGCCAATCCACTTCACCCCTCCACTTT. The chain has TRBV4-1 and TRBJ1-6; D gene uncertain. Trimming cost V 2 bases and J 9 bases, with 5 bases left between them. From germline, CDR1 is MGHRA and CDR2 YSYEKL. The CDR3 covers 12 residues.

About this clonotype itself: A much larger clone lies one base from this, so it may be a read error. The gene calls are TRBV6-1 and TRBJ1-6; D remains ambiguous. This CDR3 has 12 residues. The germline gives CDR1 MNHNS, CDR2 SASEGT. DNA of the CDR3: TGTGCCAGCGGTGAAGCTAGTCCCCGGCTCCACTTT. It yields the protein CASGEASPRLHF.

In regard to this clonotype: With a much larger clone just one base away, this may be a read error. J is TRBJ2-5 and V is TRBV29-1, with D tentatively TRBD2 (5 bases). Trimming took off 3 bases at V and 2 bases at J, with 7 bases between the two ends. This CDR3 is 12 amino acids long. Germline CDR1 reads SQVTM; CDR2 reads ANQGSEA. The CDR3 region has the DNA TGCAGCGTTGAGGGGAGACAAGAGACCCAGTACTTC. Encoded protein: CSVEGRQETQYF.

This clonotype was seen at least ten times. This chain uses TRBV12-3 or TRBV12-4 with TRBJ2-2; the match to TRBD2 covers 7 bases. CDR3 length: 13 amino acids. J gave up 8 bases and V 7 bases, and 7 bases lay outside the gene matches. CDR3: CASKREAFGELFF. CDR3 coding DNA: TGTGCCAGCAAACGGGAGGCCTTTGGGGAGCTGTTTTTT.

Notes on this clonotype: At one end, the junction sequence differs from germline, possibly due to a read error. This rearrangement joins TRBV20-1 to TRBJ2-5, with 8 bases fitting TRBD1. The germline CDR1 and CDR2 sequences are DFQATT and SNEGSKA (reference sequence). The CDR3 sequence is 16 residues long. The chain's CDR3 is CSANTGTGLGQETQHF. In DNA form, the CDR3 reads TGCAGTGCTAACACCGGGACAGGATTAGGGCAAGAGACCCAGCACTTC.

On this clonotype itself: The junction departs from the called germline gene at one end, perhaps through a read error. The chain employs TRBV20-1 and TRBJ1-1; D is unclear. The CDR3 totals 15 residues. Germline V CDR1 and CDR2: DFQATT, SNEGSKA (reference sequence). The CDR3 here is CSARGRGLGNTEASF. CDR3 in DNA: TGCAGTGCTAGGGGAAGAGGCCTGGGGAACACTGAAGCTTCCTTT.

On this clonotype: At one of its ends the junction is not consistent with the germline gene, which may arise from a read error. The CDR3 DNA follows: TGCAGTGCTAGAGATTCTGGAAACACAATATATTTT. Its translation is CSARDSGNTIYF. The chain links TRBV20-1 to TRBJ1-3, with no clear D. Germline lookup yields CDR1 DFQATT and CDR2 SNEGSKA (reference sequence). This CDR3 region has 12 residues.

Concerning this clonotype: One end of the junction varies from germline; a read error may be responsible. The gene calls are TRBV20-1 and TRBJ1-6; unclear D gene. Germline values: CDR1 DFQATT, CDR2 SNEGSKA (reference sequence). The CDR3 is 15 residues long. The CDR3 bases are TGCAGTGCTAGAGAGAGGTTGTCCTATAATCCACCTCTCCACTTT. Amino acid sequence: CSARERLSYNPPLHF.

Concerning this clonotype itself: The germline gene is not matched at one end of the junction; a read error may be the cause. The V and J genes are TRBV11-3 and TRBJ2-5; tentative D call: TRBD2 (5 bases). This CDR3 spans 15 amino acids. The V gene's germline CDR1 is SGHNT and CDR2 YENEEA. As DNA, the CDR3 is TGTGTCAGCAGCTTAGAAGCGGAAAGGCAAGAGACCCATTACTTC. It encodes CVSSLEAERQETHYF.

This clonotype has ten or more counts. V and J are TRBV14 and TRBJ1-6, with a possible D match to TRBD1 (6 bases). CDR1 SGHDN and CDR2 FVKESK come from the germline V gene. With 4 bases removed from V and 9 bases from J, the gap between germline ends came to 19 bases. The CDR3 length is 16 residues. CDR3 region: CASSRTGTGRPSPLHF. Written as DNA, the CDR3 is TGTGCCAGCAGCCGGACGGGAACAGGGCGTCCTTCACCCCTCCACTTT.

The rearrangement joins TRBV7-9 to TRBJ2-4; D gene ambiguous. V was clipped by 1 base and J by 0 bases, with 16 bases between them. This CDR3 comprises 18 residues. Germline V gene sequence: CDR1 SEHNR, CDR2 FQNEAQ (reference sequence). For the CDR3, the DNA is TGTGCCAGCAGCTTAGAGTCGTACCTCTACCCAGCCAAAAACATTCAGTACTTC. Translation: CASSLESYLYPAKNIQYF.

This clonotype was observed once. A much larger clone lies a single base off, so this may be a read error. The chain couples TRBV4-3 to TRBJ2-3; 10 positions match TRBD2. The V gene's germline CDR1 is LGHNA and CDR2 YSLEER. V trimming: 0 bases; J trimming: 0 bases; junction bases outside the gene matches: 15. The CDR3 loop spans 21 amino acids. The CDR3 coding sequence is TGCGCCAGCAGCCAAGAAATGTTCGCTAGCGGGGGCCAATCGAGCACAGATACGCAGTATTTT. Translating it yields CASSQEMFASGGQSSTDTQYF.

This clonotype was detected only a few times. Given a much more abundant clone one base away, this may be a read error. The CDR3 coding sequence is TGCAGTGTTAGATGGAGCTATGGCTACACCTTC. This translates into CSVRWSYGYTF. This rearrangement joins TRBV20-1 to TRBJ1-2, with D hard to call. The CDR3 consists of 11 residues. Germline assignment: CDR1 DFQATT and CDR2 SNEGSKA (reference sequence).

The chain couples TRBV11-2 to TRBJ2-1; D gene uncertain. The germline CDR1 and CDR2 sequences are SGHAT and FQNNGV. This CDR3 region has 14 residues. The CDR3 sequence is CVSRPLGNHNEQFF. In nucleotides, the CDR3 is TGTGTCAGTAGACCGTTGGGTAATCACAATGAGCAGTTCTTC.

V gene TRBV9 combines with J gene TRBJ1-4; unclear D gene. CDR3 length equals 13 residues. CDR1 SGDLS and CDR2 YYNGEE come from the germline V gene. The germline V and J ends were trimmed by 6 bases and 7 bases, with 13 bases remaining between them. CDR3 residues: CASKRSDAEKLFF. The CDR3 nucleotides are TGTGCCAGCAAGCGCTCGGACGCTGAAAAACTGTTTTTT. The full variable domain, rest sourced from reference TRBV9 and TRBJ1-4, is DSGVTQTPKHLITATGQRVTLRCSPRSGDLSVYWYQQSLDQGLQFLIQYYNGEERAKGNILERFSAQQFPDLHSELNLSSLELGDSALYFCASKRSDAEKLFFGSGTQLSVL.

The genes are TRBV6-6 and TRBJ2-7; D remains unclear. Germline CDR1 and CDR2: MNHNY and SVGAGI (reference sequence). Trimming pared 4 bases from V and 9 bases from J, leaving 16 bases between. The CDR3 is made up of 13 amino acids. In DNA, the CDR3 is TGTGCCAGCAGTTTTGTTAGTATCGGCGGGCAGTACTTC. Translation: CASSFVSIGGQYF.